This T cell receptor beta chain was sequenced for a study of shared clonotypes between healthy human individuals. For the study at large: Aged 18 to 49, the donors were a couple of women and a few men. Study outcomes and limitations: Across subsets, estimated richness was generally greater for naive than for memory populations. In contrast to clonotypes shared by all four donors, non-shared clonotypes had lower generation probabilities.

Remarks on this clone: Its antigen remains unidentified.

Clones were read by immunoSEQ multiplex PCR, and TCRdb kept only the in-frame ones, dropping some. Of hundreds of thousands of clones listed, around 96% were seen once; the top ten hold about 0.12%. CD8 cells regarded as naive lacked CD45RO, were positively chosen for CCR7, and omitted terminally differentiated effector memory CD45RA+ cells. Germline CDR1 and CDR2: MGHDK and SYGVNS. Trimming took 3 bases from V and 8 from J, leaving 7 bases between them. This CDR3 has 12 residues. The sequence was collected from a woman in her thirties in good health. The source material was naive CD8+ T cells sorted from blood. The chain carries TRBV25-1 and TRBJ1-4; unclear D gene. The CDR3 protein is CASSDGGEKLFF. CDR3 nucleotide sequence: TGTGCCAGCAGTGATGGCGGGGAAAAACTGTTTTTT.